These T cell receptor beta chains were read from a single sample in a study of blood T cell repertoires in COVID-19. Using immunoSEQ multiplex PCR, the repertoire was profiled, and TCRdb retains in-frame clones only, with some absent. The sample gives around 310,000 clones, around 90% of which show up once; about 4.7% is in the top ten. What was sequenced was PBMCs or T cells enriched from blood (not recorded which). Source of these receptors: a young man who had recovered from COVID-19. Both conserved end residues are part of each CDR3. Fields, in order: clone size, V gene, D gene, J gene, CDR3 protein, CDR3 DNA. A D gene is named only where the DNA matches it firmly. Expanded clones are given a class, and other clones once, few, many or no size at all.

abundance: -; v_gene: TRBV28; d_gene: -; j_gene: TRBJ2-7; CDR3aa: CASSWTGGFPSYEQYF; CDR3nt: TGTGCCAGCAGTTGGACTGGGGGGTTTCCTTCCTACGAGCAGTACTTC
abundance: -; v_gene: TRBV28; d_gene: TRBD1; j_gene: TRBJ1-5; CDR3aa: CASSLPPPTGGQPQHF; CDR3nt: TGTGCCAGCAGTTTACCCCCCCCTACAGGGGGGCAGCCCCAGCATTTT
abundance: -; v_gene: TRBV11-1; d_gene: -; j_gene: TRBJ2-5; CDR3aa: CASGRQETQYF; CDR3nt: TGTGCCAGCGGCAGACAAGAGACCCAGTACTTC
abundance: -; v_gene: TRBV27; d_gene: TRBD1; j_gene: TRBJ1-6; CDR3aa: CASSSGGVVSPLHF; CDR3nt: TGTGCCAGCAGTTCAGGGGGAGTGGTATCACCCCTCCACTTT
abundance: -; v_gene: TRBV5-1; d_gene: TRBD1; j_gene: TRBJ2-7; CDR3aa: CASSLIPGQGYEQYF; CDR3nt: TGCGCCAGCAGTCTAATACCGGGACAGGGCTACGAGCAGTACTTC
abundance: -; v_gene: TRBV28; d_gene: -; j_gene: TRBJ1-6; CDR3aa: CASSAAPQGNSPLHF; CDR3nt: TGTGCCAGCAGTGCGGCCCCCCAGGGAAATTCACCCCTCCACTTT
abundance: -; v_gene: TRBV3-1/TRBV3-2; d_gene: -; j_gene: TRBJ1-2; CDR3aa: CASSQESRGDYGYTF; CDR3nt: TGTGCCAGCAGCCAAGAATCCAGGGGCGACTATGGCTACACCTTC
abundance: -; v_gene: TRBV12-3/TRBV12-4; d_gene: -; j_gene: TRBJ2-2; CDR3aa: CASSLARGGELFF; CDR3nt: TGTGCCAGCAGTTTAGCGCGGGGCGGGGAGCTGTTTTTT
abundance: once; v_gene: TRBV10-1; d_gene: -; j_gene: TRBJ1-2; CDR3aa: CASSVRSNYGYTF; CDR3nt: TGCGCCAGCAGTGTCAGATCTAACTATGGCTACACCTTC
abundance: few; v_gene: TRBV14; d_gene: -; j_gene: TRBJ1-6; CDR3aa: CASSLVEGASPLHF; CDR3nt: TGTGCCAGCAGCCTGGTAGAAGGAGCGTCACCCCTCCACTTT
abundance: -; v_gene: TRBV18; d_gene: -; j_gene: TRBJ1-4; CDR3aa: CASSTLEDEKLFF; CDR3nt: TGTGCCAGCTCAACCCTGGAGGACGAAAAACTGTTTTTT
abundance: -; v_gene: TRBV19; d_gene: TRBD1; j_gene: TRBJ2-7; CDR3aa: CASSTTGTDYEQYF; CDR3nt: TGTGCCAGTAGTACAACCGGGACAGACTACGAGCAGTACTTC
abundance: -; v_gene: TRBV7-2; d_gene: -; j_gene: TRBJ2-2; CDR3aa: CASSLSPLVTGELFF; CDR3nt: TGTGCCAGCAGCTTATCCCCACTAGTTACCGGGGAGCTGTTTTTT
abundance: -; v_gene: TRBV28; d_gene: TRBD1; j_gene: TRBJ1-2; CDR3aa: CASSLSTGTGTGYTF; CDR3nt: TGTGCCAGCAGTCTGTCAACCGGGACAGGGACCGGCTACACCTTC
abundance: -; v_gene: TRBV24-1; d_gene: -; j_gene: TRBJ1-2; CDR3aa: CATSDSGTSANYGYTF; CDR3nt: TGTGCCACCAGTGATTCCGGGACATCGGCTAACTATGGCTACACCTTC
abundance: -; v_gene: TRBV2; d_gene: TRBD1; j_gene: TRBJ1-1; CDR3aa: CASSGDSQAFF; CDR3nt: TGTGCCAGCAGTGGGGACAGCCAAGCTTTCTTT
abundance: -; v_gene: TRBV18; d_gene: -; j_gene: TRBJ1-1; CDR3aa: CASSPLTGPDTEAFF; CDR3nt: TGTGCCAGCTCACCGTTGACAGGTCCCGATACTGAAGCTTTCTTT
abundance: -; v_gene: TRBV11-2; d_gene: -; j_gene: TRBJ2-7; CDR3aa: CASSLVGRGYEQYF; CDR3nt: TGTGCCAGCAGCTTAGTGGGTCGGGGCTACGAGCAGTACTTC
abundance: -; v_gene: TRBV18; d_gene: -; j_gene: TRBJ1-4; CDR3aa: CASSTNLPSGATNEKLFF; CDR3nt: TGTGCCAGCTCAACCAATCTCCCGTCAGGTGCAACTAATGAAAAACTGTTTTTT
abundance: -; v_gene: TRBV28; d_gene: -; j_gene: TRBJ1-1; CDR3aa: CASSLPHGAGKTEAFF; CDR3nt: TGTGCCAGCAGTTTACCCCATGGGGCAGGGAAAACTGAAGCTTTCTTT
abundance: -; v_gene: TRBV2; d_gene: TRBD2; j_gene: TRBJ2-7; CDR3aa: CASSDIAGAYEQYF; CDR3nt: TGTGCCAGCAGTGACATAGCGGGGGCCTACGAGCAGTACTTC
abundance: -; v_gene: TRBV29-1; d_gene: TRBD1; j_gene: TRBJ2-2; CDR3aa: CSAGPELLRTGGLWTGELFF; CDR3nt: TGCAGCGCTGGCCCTGAGTTGTTGAGGACAGGGGGCTTGTGGACCGGGGAGCTGTTTTTT
abundance: -; v_gene: TRBV11-3; d_gene: -; j_gene: TRBJ2-3; CDR3aa: CASSEQAIDTQYF; CDR3nt: TGTGCCAGCAGCGAACAGGCCATAGATACGCAGTATTTT
abundance: -; v_gene: TRBV30; d_gene: -; j_gene: TRBJ2-4; CDR3aa: CAWSYQGRNIQYF; CDR3nt: TGTGCCTGGAGCTACCAGGGCAGAAACATTCAGTACTTC
abundance: -; v_gene: TRBV28; d_gene: TRBD2; j_gene: TRBJ2-5; CDR3aa: CASSSNDPGLGETQYF; CDR3nt: TGTGCCAGCAGTTCAAACGATCCGGGACTAGGAGAGACCCAGTACTTC